These 5 T cell receptor beta chains were sequenced from one sample in a study of shared T cell receptors in the human thymus. The protocol was immunoSEQ multiplex PCR, while the TCRdb copy is restricted to in-frame clones and leaves out a portion. The sample consists of hundreds of thousands of clones, approximately 95% of them appearing once. Sequences were obtained from thymocytes. The receptor source for this set is a human donor.

The DNA of the CDR3 is TGTGCCAGCAGCCAAGAACCCCGGACTAGCGGGAGGGCCAGCGAAGTAACAGATACGCAGTATTTT. It specifies CASSQEPRTSGRASEVTDTQYF. J is TRBJ2-3 and V is TRBV4-2; 15 bases line up with TRBD2. The CDR3 length is 22 residues. Germline trimming cut 0 bases from V and 3 bases from J; bases unmatched to any gene: 16. Germline CDR1 is LGHNA and CDR2 is YNFKEQ.

The chain combines TRBV7-2 with TRBJ2-7, with D perhaps TRBD1 (5 bases). V lost 8 bases, J lost 2 bases, and 13 bases lay in between. The CDR3 length is 13 residues. Germline V gene sequence: CDR1 SGHTA, CDR2 FQGNSA. CDR3 coding DNA: TGTGCCAGCGGCCGACAGTTAGCCTACGAGCAGTACTTC. Translation: CASGRQLAYEQYF.

This chain links TRBV15 with TRBJ2-6; no definite D call. This CDR3 region has 20 residues. Trimming cost V 0 bases and J 1 base, with 19 bases left between them. Looked up from germline, CDR1 is LNHNV and CDR2 is YYDKDF (reference sequence). The CDR3 region has the DNA TGTGCCACCAGCAGAGAACGGGTGTCAAATTCTCAATCTGGGGCCAACGTCCTGACTTTC. The encoded protein is CATSRERVSNSQSGANVLTF. Variable domain in full (rest from reference TRBV15 and TRBJ2-6): DAMVIQNPRYQVTQFGKPVTLSCSQTLNHNVMYWYQQKSSQAPKLLFHYYDKDFNNEADTPDNFQSRRPNTSFCFLDIRSPGLGDTAMYLCATSRERVSNSQSGANVLTFGAGSRLTVL.

The rearrangement links TRBV14 to TRBJ2-7, with D unresolved. The CDR3 extends over 14 amino acids. With 0 bases removed from V and 6 bases from J, the gap between germline ends came to 12 bases. In germline, CDR1 is SGHDN, CDR2 FVKESK. The CDR3 DNA is TGTGCCAGCAGCCAAGAGGCCGGCCCCCTCGAGCAGTACTTC. Translation gives CASSQEAGPLEQYF.

The chain joins TRBV7-3 to TRBJ2-2, with 9 bases aligning to TRBD2. V lost 2 bases to trimming and J lost 5 bases; unmatched junction nucleotides: 0. Germline V gives CDR1 SGHTA, CDR2 FQGTGA. The CDR3 contains 14 residues. In nucleotides, the CDR3 is TGTGCCAGCAGCTTACTAGCGGGAACCGGGGAGCTGTTTTTT. Its translation: CASSLLAGTGELFF.